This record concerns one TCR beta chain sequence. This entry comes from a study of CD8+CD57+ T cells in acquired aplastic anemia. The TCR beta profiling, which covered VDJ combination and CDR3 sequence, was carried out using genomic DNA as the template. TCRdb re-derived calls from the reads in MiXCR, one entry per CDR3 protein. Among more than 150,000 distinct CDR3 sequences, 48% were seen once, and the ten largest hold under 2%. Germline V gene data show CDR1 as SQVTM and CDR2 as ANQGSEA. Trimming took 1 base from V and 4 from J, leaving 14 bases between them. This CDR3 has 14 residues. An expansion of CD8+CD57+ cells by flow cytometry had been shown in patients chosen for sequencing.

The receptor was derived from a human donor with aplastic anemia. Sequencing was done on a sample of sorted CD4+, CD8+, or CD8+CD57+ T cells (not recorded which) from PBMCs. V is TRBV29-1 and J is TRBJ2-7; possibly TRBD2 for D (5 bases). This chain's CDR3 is CSVEGRGLGYEQYF. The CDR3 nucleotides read TGCAGCGTTGAAGGTCGAGGACTTGGATACGAGCAGTACTTC.